The TCR beta chain under discussion was sequenced for a study of cytomegalovirus exposure and HLA in healthy donors. The V gene's germline CDR1 is SNHLY and CDR2 FYNNEI. The CDR3 sequence is 14 residues long. The V segment lost 6 bases and the J segment 1 base; nucleotides outside the gene matches: 5. Turning to this clone: Its antigen is unknown.

Whole-study findings and limits: The CMV antigen specificity of three CMV-associated chains was confirmed through in vitro analysis. Per published reports, the classifier diagnosed cytomegalovirus status with high specificity and sensitivity.

Amplification used 60 Vbeta primers and 13 Jbeta primers. TCRdb's table, derived via immunoSEQ multiplex PCR, lists solely in-frame clones and lacks some. The table lists about 180,000 clones, 85% of them singletons. The sequencing input was PBMCs. The chain combines TRBV2 with TRBJ2-7; 8 nucleotides match TRBD1. The TCR sequence derives from a boy aged 2 to 10 in good health and CMV-seronegative. CDR3 bases: TGTGCCAGCAGAGGGACAGGTTCTTCCTACGAGCAGTACTTC. This codes for CASRGTGSSYEQYF.